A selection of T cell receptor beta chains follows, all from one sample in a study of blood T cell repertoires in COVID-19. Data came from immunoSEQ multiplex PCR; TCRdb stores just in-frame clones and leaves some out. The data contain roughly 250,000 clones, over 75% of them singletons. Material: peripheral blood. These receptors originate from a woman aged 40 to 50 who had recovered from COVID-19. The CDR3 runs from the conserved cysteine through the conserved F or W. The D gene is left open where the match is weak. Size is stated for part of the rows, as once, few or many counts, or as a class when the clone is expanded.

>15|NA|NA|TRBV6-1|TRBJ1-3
TGTGCCAGCAGTGAAGTCCCCGGCAGGAGAAACACCATATATTTT
CASSEVPGRRNTIYF
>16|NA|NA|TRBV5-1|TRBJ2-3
TGCGCCAGCAGCTGGGGAGTGGTGGGTGATGTGAATACGCAGTATTTT
CASSWGVVGDVNTQYF
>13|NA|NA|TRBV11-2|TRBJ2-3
TGTGCCAGCAGCTTAGATCCAACAGATACGCAGTATTTT
CASSLDPTDTQYF
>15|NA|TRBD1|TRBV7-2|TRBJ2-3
TGTGCCAGCAGCCCGGGACAGGGTAGAACAGATACGCAGTATTTT
CASSPGQGRTDTQYF
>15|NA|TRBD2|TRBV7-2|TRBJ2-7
TGTGCCAGCAGCCCCAAGCGGGAGGGACGCTACGAGCAGTACTTC
CASSPKREGRYEQYF
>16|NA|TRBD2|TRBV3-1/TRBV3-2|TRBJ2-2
TGTGCCAGCAGCCTCCTGACTAGCGGGAACACCGGGGAGCTGTTTTTT
CASSLLTSGNTGELFF
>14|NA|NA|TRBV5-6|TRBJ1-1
TGTGCCAGCCTCCTCCGCCGGGGTGTATCCGAAGCTTTCTTT
CASLLRRGVSEAFF
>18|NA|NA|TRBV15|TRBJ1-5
TGTGCCACCAGCAGAGATTTGGGGGCAGCTGATAGCAATCAGCCCCAGCATTTT
CATSRDLGAADSNQPQHF
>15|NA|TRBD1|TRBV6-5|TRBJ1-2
TGTGCCAGCACCTCCTACCTAGGAGGGGGCCATGGCTACACCTTC
CASTSYLGGGHGYTF
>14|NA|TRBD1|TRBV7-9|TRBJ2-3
TGTGCCAGCAGCATTGGACAGGGGACAGATACGCAGTATTTT
CASSIGQGTDTQYF
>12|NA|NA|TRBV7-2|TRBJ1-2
TGTGCCAGCAGCTCGTTCCCCCTAGGCTACACCTTC
CASSSFPLGYTF
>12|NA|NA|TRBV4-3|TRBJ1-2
TGCGCCAGCAGCCAAGATTACAGGGGCTACACCTTC
CASSQDYRGYTF
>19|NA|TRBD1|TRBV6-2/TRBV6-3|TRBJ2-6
TGTGCCAGCAGTGGGGGATACCGGGACAGGGTAGCTGGGGCCAACGTCCTGACTTTC
CASSGGYRDRVAGANVLTF
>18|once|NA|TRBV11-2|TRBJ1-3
TGTGCCAGCAGGAAACCACAGAGGGATTCTCTCTCAGGAAACACCATATATTTT
CASRKPQRDSLSGNTIYF
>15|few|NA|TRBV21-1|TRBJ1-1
TGTGCCAGCAGCAAAGATCAGTTTTTAAACACTGAAGCTTTCTTT
CASSKDQFLNTEAFF
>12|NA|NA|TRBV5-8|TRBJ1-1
TGTGCCAGCAGCGATCAGACAGTTGAAGCTTTCTTT
CASSDQTVEAFF
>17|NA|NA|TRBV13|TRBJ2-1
TGTGCCAGCAGCTTACAGTTCCCTAGCAAAAAGGGAAATGAGCAGTTCTTC
CASSLQFPSKKGNEQFF
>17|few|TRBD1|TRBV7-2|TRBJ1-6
TGTGCCAGCAGCTCGAATACAGGGGGCTATCATAATTCACCCCTCCACTTT
CASSSNTGGYHNSPLHF
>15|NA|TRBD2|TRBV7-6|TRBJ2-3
TGTGCCAGCAGCTTAGGAGGACTAGAAGCAGATACGCAGTATTTT
CASSLGGLEADTQYF
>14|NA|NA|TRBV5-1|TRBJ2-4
TGCGCCAGCAGCCCCGCCGGGGCCAAAAACATTCAGTACTTC
CASSPAGAKNIQYF
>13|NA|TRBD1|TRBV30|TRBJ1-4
TGTGCCGGGGCCACAGGGGCTAATGAAAAACTGTTTTTT
CAGATGANEKLFF
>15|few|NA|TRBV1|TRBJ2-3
TGCACCAGCAGCCGAGTACAGGGTTACCCAGATACGCAGTATTTT
CTSSRVQGYPDTQYF
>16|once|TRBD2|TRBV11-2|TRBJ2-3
TGTGCCAGCAGGAAGGGACTAGGGTATGGCACAGATACGCAGTATTTT
CASRKGLGYGTDTQYF
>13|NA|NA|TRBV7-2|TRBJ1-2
TGTGCCAGCAGCTTAGGAGTCTTGCGCGGCTACACCTTC
CASSLGVLRGYTF
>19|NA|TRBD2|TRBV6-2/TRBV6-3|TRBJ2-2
TGTGCCAGCAGTTACGGGGCCGGGACTAGCGGGAGTCGGACCGGGGAGCTGTTTTTT
CASSYGAGTSGSRTGELFF
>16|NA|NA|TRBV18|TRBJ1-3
TGTGCCAGCTCACCCGTCGACAGAGGCTCTGGAAACACCATATATTTT
CASSPVDRGSGNTIYF
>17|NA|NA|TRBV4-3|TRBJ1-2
TGCGCCAGCAGCCAAGAGTATGACGGGGGAGAAGGCTATGGCTACACCTTC
CASSQEYDGGEGYGYTF
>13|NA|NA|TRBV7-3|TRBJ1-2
TGTGCCAGCAGTCTAGCTTATGGTCAGGGCTACACCTTC
CASSLAYGQGYTF
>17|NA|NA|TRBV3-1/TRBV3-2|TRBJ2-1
TGTGCCAGCAGCCTAAAGCCGGGACTGAGCTCCTACAATGAGCAGTTCTTC
CASSLKPGLSSYNEQFF
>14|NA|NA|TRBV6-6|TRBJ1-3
TGTGCCAGCAGTTACTCCGGCAGGGAAAACACCATATATTTT
CASSYSGRENTIYF
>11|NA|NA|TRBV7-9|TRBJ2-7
TGTGCCAGCAGCTTAGCGGCCGAGCAGTACTTC
CASSLAAEQYF
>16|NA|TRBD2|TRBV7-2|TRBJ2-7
TGTGCCAGCAGCCCCCATACCGCTAGCGGCACCTACGAGCAGTACTTC
CASSPHTASGTYEQYF
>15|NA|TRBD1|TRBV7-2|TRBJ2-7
TGTGCCAGCAGCCTAACTGGACAGGGGAGAGACGAGCAGTACTTC
CASSLTGQGRDEQYF
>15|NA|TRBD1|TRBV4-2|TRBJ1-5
TGTGCCAGCAGCCAAGATTGGGCAGGGGGTCAGCCCCAGCATTTT
CASSQDWAGGQPQHF
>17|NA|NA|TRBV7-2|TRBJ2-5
TGTGCCAGCAGCCCCCATGACGGGGGGCCTTCCCAAGAGACCCAGTACTTC
CASSPHDGGPSQETQYF
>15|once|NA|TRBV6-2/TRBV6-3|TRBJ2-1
TGTGCCAGCAGTTACACTCGCGGGGTTGGCGATGAGCAGTTCTTC
CASSYTRGVGDEQFF
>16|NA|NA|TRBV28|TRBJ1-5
TGTGCCAGTCACCACCTGGGGAGGGGAGATAATCAGCCCCAGCATTTT
CASHHLGRGDNQPQHF
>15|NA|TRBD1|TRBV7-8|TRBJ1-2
TGTGCCAGCAGCCCCCCAGGGACAGGGGTCTATGGCTACACCTTC
CASSPPGTGVYGYTF
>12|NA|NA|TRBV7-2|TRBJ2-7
TGTGCCAGCAGCACCCCAGGGTTCGAGCAGTACTTC
CASSTPGFEQYF
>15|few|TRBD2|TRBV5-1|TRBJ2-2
TGCGCCAGCAGCAGGACTGGGGGGGACACCGGGGAGCTGTTTTTT
CASSRTGGDTGELFF
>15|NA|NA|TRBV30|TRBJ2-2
TGTGCCTGGAGTGTACGGACTCGTCACACCGGGGAGCTGTTTTTT
CAWSVRTRHTGELFF
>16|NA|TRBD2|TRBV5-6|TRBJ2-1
TGTGCCAGCAGCCGCTTTGAGCTAGCGGCGCGTAGGGAGCAGTTCTTC
CASSRFELAARREQFF
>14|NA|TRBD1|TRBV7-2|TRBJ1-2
TGTGCCAGCAGCCTCTACAGGGGCGAGGATGGCTACACCTTC
CASSLYRGEDGYTF
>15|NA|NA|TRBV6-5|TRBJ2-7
TGTGCCAGCAGTTACTCGATGGCAGGGGGGTACGAGCAGTACTTC
CASSYSMAGGYEQYF